These 15 T cell receptor beta chains share one sample of origin, sequenced in a study of shared clonotypes between healthy human individuals. Generated by immunoSEQ multiplex PCR, the TCRdb table keeps only in-frame clones and is missing some. Among 150,000 to 200,000 clones listed, about 68% were seen once. Material: memory CD4+ T cells sorted from blood. Subset given: CD45RA-negative fraction. The receptors derive from a man under 40 in good health.

This sequence joins TRBV30 and TRBJ2-3; tentative D call: TRBD2 (5 bases). Germline V gene data show CDR1 as GTSNPN and CDR2 as SVGIG (reference sequence). V lost 2 bases and J lost 8, with 14 bases in between. The CDR3 spans 13 residues. Here the CDR3 reads CAWSPHPAGTQYF. The CDR3 DNA reads TGTGCCTGGAGTCCCCATCCGGCGGGTACGCAGTATTTT.

The J gene is TRBJ2-1, the V gene TRBV11-2; D tentatively fits TRBD1 or TRBD2 (5 bases each). Germline-derived CDR1 and CDR2 are SGHAT and FQNNGV. This CDR3 has 16 amino acids. V shed 3 bases and J shed 3 bases, with 15 bases lying between them. This CDR3 reads CASSLTGTRSYNEQFF. CDR3 sequence (DNA): TGTGCCAGCAGCTTGACCGGGACCCGAAGCTACAATGAGCAGTTCTTC.

The genes are TRBV7-9 and TRBJ2-7; 10 bases map to TRBD1. The germline CDR1 and CDR2 sequences are SEHNR and FQNEAQ (reference sequence). J gave up 7 bases and V 5 bases, and 8 bases lay outside the gene matches. The CDR3 consists of 14 residues. DNA for the CDR3: TGTGCCAGCAGCCCGGGACAGGGGCTAGCGGAGCAGTACTTC. It yields the protein CASSPGQGLAEQYF.

This sequence joins TRBV16 and TRBJ1-5; possible D gene TRBD1, 6 bases. Germline CDR1 reads KGHSY; CDR2 reads FQNENV. The CDR3 loop spans 15 amino acids. Deletions cut 0 bases from V and 6 bases from J, with 12 bases between. CDR3 in DNA: TGTGCCAGCAGCCAATCCCGGGGGCAGGGTCAGCCCCAGCATTTT. Its protein is CASSQSRGQGQPQHF.

The chain has TRBV5-1 and TRBJ1-3; possible D gene TRBD1, 5 bases. The CDR3 is made up of 15 amino acids. Trimming stripped 4 bases from V and 0 bases from J, with 11 bases between. Germline V gives CDR1 SGHRS, CDR2 YFSETQ. The CDR3 here is CASSPGATSGNTIYF. The CDR3 DNA follows: TGCGCCAGCAGCCCCGGGGCCACCTCTGGAAACACCATATATTTT.

This clone was detected ten times or more. The chain couples TRBV15 to TRBJ2-1; 7 bases are a match to TRBD2. Trimming removed 2 bases from V and 0 bases from J; junction bases left unmatched: 1. The CDR3 has 15 amino acids. Germline CDR1 LNHNV, CDR2 YYDKDF (reference sequence). The CDR3 nucleotides are TGTGCCACCAGCAGATCGGGGGGCTCCTACAATGAGCAGTTCTTC. Translated: CATSRSGGSYNEQFF. The complete variable domain, with remaining parts taken from reference TRBV15 and TRBJ2-1, reads DAMVIQNPRYQVTQFGKPVTLSCSQTLNHNVMYWYQQKSSQAPKLLFHYYDKDFNNEADTPDNFQSRRPNTSFCFLDIRSPGLGDTAMYLCATSRSGGSYNEQFFGPGTRLTVL.

The gene calls are TRBV7-8 and TRBJ2-5, with TRBD2 as a possible D gene (6 bases). This CDR3 is built from 13 residues. CDR1 is SGHVS, CDR2 FQNEAQ, per germline. Trimming stripped 5 bases from V and 5 bases from J, with 12 bases between. CDR3 sequence (DNA): TGTGCCAGCAGCGGGACTCCGTGGGAGACCCAGTACTTC. It is translated as CASSGTPWETQYF.

The chain uses TRBV2 and TRBJ1-5; D is uncertain. CDR3 length equals 15 residues. Trimming left V 6 bases short and J 2 bases short, with 14 bases between. The V gene's germline CDR1 is SNHLY and CDR2 FYNNEI. DNA for the CDR3: TGTGCCAGCAGATCGGCCGGACTACGCAATCAGCCCCAGCATTTT. This sequence encodes CASRSAGLRNQPQHF.

The V and J genes are TRBV7-2 and TRBJ2-1; D remains unclear. Per the germline V gene, CDR1 is SGHTA and CDR2 is FQGNSA. V lost 2 bases, J lost 3 bases, and 11 bases lay in between. The length of the CDR3 is 15 residues. DNA of the CDR3: TGTGCCAGCAGCTTACCAGCCGGCGGCTACAATGAGCAGTTCTTC. Translation: CASSLPAGGYNEQFF.

The gene calls are TRBV7-2 and TRBJ2-3; 7 bases are a match to TRBD1. The V gene's germline CDR1 is SGHTA and CDR2 FQGNSA. J gave up 2 bases and V 5 bases, and 10 bases lay outside the gene matches. The CDR3 runs 16 residues. CDR3 nucleotide sequence: TGTGCCAGCAGCCCTCGGACAGGACGCACCACAGATACGCAGTATTTT. Amino acids: CASSPRTGRTTDTQYF.

This clone occurred many times. The genes are TRBV4-1 and TRBJ1-2; no reliable D call. The ends were cut back, 0 bases at V and 4 bases at J, with 18 bases in the middle. Germline lookup yields CDR1 MGHRA and CDR2 YSYEKL. This CDR3 is 17 amino acids long. The CDR3 DNA is TGCGCCAGCAGCCAAGATAAGGCCAGGCTTGAGTCCTATGGCTACACCTTC. Protein sequence: CASSQDKARLESYGYTF.

The chain has TRBV2 and TRBJ1-1; D is ambiguous. CDR1 and CDR2 (germline): SNHLY, FYNNEI. CDR3 size: 11 residues. V lost 7 bases, J lost 3 bases, and 6 bases lay in between. The CDR3 bases are TGTGCCAGCACGGCCGACACTGAAGCTTTCTTT. Protein sequence: CASTADTEAFF.

The CDR3 region has the DNA TGTGCCAGCAGTACTACCGGGACAGGGGTTGGGGCCAACGTCCTGACTTTC. Amino acids: CASSTTGTGVGANVLTF. The rearrangement links TRBV25-1 to TRBJ2-6; 10 positions match TRBD1. Germline-derived CDR1 and CDR2 are MGHDK and SYGVNS. The CDR3 loop spans 17 amino acids. V was pared by 5 bases and J by 3 bases, with 7 bases of the junction left unmatched. Using reference TRBV25-1 and TRBJ2-6 for the parts outside the CDR3, the full variable domain is EADIYQTPRYLVIGTGKKITLECSQTMGHDKMYWYQQDPGMELHLIHYSYGVNSTEKGDLSSESTVSRIRTEHFPLTLESARPSHTSQYLCASSTTGTGVGANVLTFGAGSRLTVL.

The chain employs TRBV5-1 and TRBJ1-2; 8 bases align to TRBD1. V shed 0 bases, J shed 7 bases, and the junction held 2 bases outside the gene matches. This CDR3 is 13 amino acids long. The V gene's germline CDR1 is SGHRS and CDR2 YFSETQ. The CDR3 nucleotides read TGCGCCAGCAGCTTGGGACAGGGGACTGGCTACACCTTC. This sequence encodes CASSLGQGTGYTF.

The chain is built from TRBV5-1 and TRBJ2-7, with TRBD1 matching 7 bases. The CDR3 sequence is 15 residues long. Per the germline V gene, CDR1 is SGHRS and CDR2 is YFSETQ. V shed 3 bases and J 2 bases; nucleotides not matched to a gene: 8. CDR3 amino acids: CASSWDLTGTYEQYF. Here the CDR3 DNA reads TGCGCCAGCAGCTGGGACCTGACAGGGACCTACGAGCAGTACTTC. Looking up the rest from reference TRBV5-1 and TRBJ2-7 gives the full variable domain: KAGVTQTPRYLIKTRGQQVTLSCSPISGHRSVSWYQQTPGQGLQFLFEYFSETQRNKGNFPGRFSGRQFSNSRSEMNVSTLELGDSALYLCASSWDLTGTYEQYFGPGTRLTVT.